The 17 T cell receptor beta chains reported below all come from one sample, sequenced in a study of cytomegalovirus exposure and HLA in healthy donors. In the PCR, 60 Vbeta and 13 Jbeta primers were used. Some clones are missing from TCRdb's copy, which holds only in-frame ones; the method was immunoSEQ multiplex PCR. The table has under 200,000 clones, more than 80% seen once. The specimen sequenced was PBMCs. Source of these receptors: a woman aged 18-29 years in good health and CMV-seronegative.

V gene TRBV5-1 combines with J gene TRBJ2-2; possible D gene TRBD1, 6 bases. Germline assignment: CDR1 SGHRS and CDR2 YFSETQ. This CDR3 is 16 amino acids long. V lost 1 base and J 2 bases, leaving 12 bases between the germline ends. This CDR3 is CASSLYQGFNTGELFF. The CDR3 DNA reads TGCGCCAGCAGCTTGTATCAGGGGTTTAACACCGGGGAGCTGTTTTTT.

V is TRBV6-1 and J is TRBJ1-5; 8 nucleotides match TRBD1. The germline gives CDR1 MNHNS, CDR2 SASEGT. Losses at the gene ends were 6 bases for V and 5 bases for J; bases not matched to a gene: 9. The length of the CDR3 is 15 residues. CDR3 DNA sequence: TGTGCCAGCAGGCTAGAGGCAGGGGGCTATCAGCCCCAGCATTTT. Its translation is CASRLEAGGYQPQHF.

The V call is TRBV5-6, the J call TRBJ2-5, with 13 bases matching TRBD2. Judging by the DNA end, TRBJ2-7 fits better; the J call may be wrong. The CDR3 sequence is 15 residues long. CDR1 and CDR2 from the germline V gene are SGHDT and YYEEEE. The CDR3 sequence is CASSLGLAGDYEQYF. The CDR3 nucleotides are TGTGCCAGCAGCCTCGGACTAGCGGGGGATTACGAGCAGTACTTC.

The V gene is TRBV27, the J gene TRBJ2-5, with TRBD2 matching 7 bases. This CDR3 has 16 residues. Germline CDR1 MNHEY, CDR2 SMNVEV (reference sequence). V gave up 5 bases and J gave up 6 bases; unmatched junction bases: 15. The CDR3 DNA reads TGTGCCAGCAGTCCCCAGGGAGGGCTCGTCTCCCAGACCCAGTACTTC. Encoded protein: CASSPQGGLVSQTQYF.

V is TRBV5-1 and J is TRBJ2-7, with 9 bases matching TRBD2. Germline V gene sequence: CDR1 SGHRS, CDR2 YFSETQ. J gave up 6 bases and V 0 bases, and 13 bases lay outside the gene matches. The CDR3 covers 17 residues. CDR3 in DNA: TGCGCCAGCAGCTTGGGCCCAGCGGGGGGCTCGTCCACCGAGCAGTACTTC. Translating gives CASSLGPAGGSSTEQYF.

As regards this clone: The junction and the germline gene differ at one end; a read error may be behind it. J is TRBJ1-1 and V is TRBV28, with no clear D. The CDR3 is 14 residues long. Germline-derived CDR1 and CDR2 are MDHEN and SYDVKM. In nucleotides, the CDR3 is TGTGCCGGCAGTTTATTAGTAGTGAACACTGAAGCTTTCTTT. Its translation is CAGSLLVVNTEAFF.

The J gene is TRBJ1-4, the V gene TRBV4-1, with TRBD1 matching over 7 bases. This CDR3 contains 18 residues. The J segment lost 8 bases and the V segment lost 1 base, leaving 16 bases of the junction unmatched. Germline loops: CDR1 MGHRA, CDR2 YSYEKL. The CDR3 loop reads CASSQVSYVGTALEKLFF. In nucleotides, the CDR3 is TGCGCCAGCAGCCAAGTCTCGTATGTCGGGACAGCCCTCGAAAAACTGTTTTTT.

The rearrangement uses TRBV5-1 and TRBJ2-7; D is perhaps TRBD1 (6 bases). This CDR3 contains 14 residues. Germline V gene sequence: CDR1 SGHRS, CDR2 YFSETQ. V gave up 4 bases and J gave up 0 bases, with 11 bases separating them. DNA for the CDR3: TGCGCCAGCAGCAGATTACAGGGCTCCTACGAGCAGTACTTC. Protein product: CASSRLQGSYEQYF.

Comments on this clone: The sample has other DNA sequences that encode this CDR3 too. J is TRBJ2-1 and V is TRBV11-2, with TRBD2 identical over 9 bases. V shed 5 bases, J shed 7 bases, and the junction held 3 bases outside the gene matches. The CDR3 runs to 13 residues. Germline values: CDR1 SGHAT, CDR2 FQNNGV. CDR3 nucleotide sequence: TGTGCCAGCAGCCGGACTAGCGCGAATGAGCAGTTCTTC. It specifies CASSRTSANEQFF.

This chain connects TRBV5-1 to TRBJ2-5; the D is unclear. Germline V gene data show CDR1 as SGHRS and CDR2 as YFSETQ. Deletions cut 4 bases from V and 5 bases from J, with 18 bases between. The CDR3 length is 15 residues. This CDR3 reads CASSPPTAATETQYF. CDR3 nucleotide sequence: TGCGCCAGCAGCCCACCGACTGCGGCGACGGAGACCCAGTACTTC.

The sample holds a few counts of this clone. The chain joins TRBV9 to TRBJ2-2, with 8 positions matching TRBD1. V dropped 5 bases and J dropped 6; count of bases not matched to a gene: 12. This CDR3 region has 16 residues. Germline V gene data show CDR1 as SGDLS and CDR2 as YYNGEE. The CDR3 loop is CASSAGGASFAGELFF. Written as DNA, the CDR3 is TGTGCCAGCAGTGCAGGGGGCGCCAGTTTCGCCGGGGAGCTGTTTTTT.

Remarks on this clone: At one end, the junction sequence differs from germline, possibly due to a read error. V usage is TRBV7-8 and J usage is TRBJ2-1; 7 bases are shared with TRBD2. This CDR3 has 16 residues. Germline loops: CDR1 SGHVS, CDR2 FQNEAQ. The DNA of the CDR3 is TGTGCCAGCAGCCTAGCTTCGGGGGGTGCCTACAATGAGCAGTTCTTC. Translation: CASSLASGGAYNEQFF.

V usage is TRBV5-1 and J usage is TRBJ2-2; D unresolved. This CDR3 has 13 residues. Germline assignment: CDR1 SGHRS and CDR2 YFSETQ. V was trimmed by 0 bases and J by 4 bases, leaving 4 bases between them. Here the CDR3 DNA reads TGCGCCAGCAGCTTGGGAGGCACCGGGGAGCTGTTTTTT. Its translation is CASSLGGTGELFF.

The chain has TRBV7-2 and TRBJ1-1; D is possibly TRBD1 (5 bases). Germline V lookup: CDR1 SGHTA, CDR2 FQGNSA. V was shortened by 0 bases and J by 3 bases, with 11 bases between the two germline ends. The CDR3 consists of 15 residues. The CDR3 nucleotides read TGTGCCAGCAGCTTAGCAGACAGTTTGGACACTGAAGCTTTCTTT. The encoded protein is CASSLADSLDTEAFF.

CDR3 protein: CASSLGRGGPGLVEQFF. The CDR3 region has the DNA TGTGCCAGCAGCTTAGGACGCGGGGGTCCTGGATTGGTTGAGCAGTTCTTC. V usage is TRBV7-2 and J usage is TRBJ2-1, with 7 bases identical to TRBD2. CDR3 size: 17 residues. V shed 1 base, J shed 9 bases, and the junction held 15 bases outside the gene matches. Germline CDR1 SGHTA, CDR2 FQGNSA.

The chain recombines TRBV4-1 with TRBJ2-1; 13 bases match TRBD2. V lost 4 bases and J lost 4; bases outside the gene matches: 1. The CDR3 is 15 amino acids. CDR1 is MGHRA, CDR2 YSYEKL, per germline. CDR3 amino acids: CASSRLAGGYNEQFF. The DNA of the CDR3 is TGCGCCAGCAGCCGACTAGCGGGGGGATACAATGAGCAGTTCTTC.

The chain recombines TRBV28 with TRBJ2-1; tentatively, D is TRBD1 (6 bases). From germline, CDR1 is MDHEN and CDR2 SYDVKM. Trimming pared 3 bases from V and 8 bases from J, leaving 23 bases between. CDR3 length equals 17 residues. The CDR3 DNA is TGTGCCAGCAGTTTTGGGTCTCCCTACCAGGGGCCGGATGAGCAGTTCTTC. Protein sequence: CASSFGSPYQGPDEQFF.